These 8 T cell receptor beta chains came from one sample sequenced in a study of cytomegalovirus exposure and HLA in healthy donors. Primers for the PCR totalled 60 Vbeta and 13 Jbeta. Assay used: immunoSEQ multiplex PCR; TCRdb lists only in-frame clones, some missing. The data contain about 140,000 clones, around 72% of them singletons. Sequenced input: PBMCs. The source of these receptors is a woman in her forties in good health and CMV-seronegative.

The chain carries TRBV29-1 and TRBJ2-1; tentatively, D is TRBD2 (5 bases). V shed 7 bases and J shed 0 bases, with 13 bases lying between them. CDR1 is SQVTM, CDR2 ANQGSEA, per germline. The CDR3 loop spans 14 amino acids. CDR3 residues: CSAGSWGSYNEQFF. The CDR3 DNA reads as TGCAGCGCGGGGTCTTGGGGCTCCTACAATGAGCAGTTCTTC.

The V gene is TRBV4-2, the J gene TRBJ1-2; 9 nucleotides match TRBD1. With V trimmed by 4 bases and J by 7 bases, 7 bases remained unmatched. CDR1 and CDR2 (germline): LGHNA, YNFKEQ. There are 14 residues in the CDR3. CDR3 sequence reads: CASSRTGAGIGYTF. The DNA of the CDR3 is TGTGCCAGCAGCCGGACAGGGGCGGGTATTGGCTACACCTTC.

The chain links TRBV7-9 to TRBJ1-3; 10 bases map to TRBD1. V lost 5 bases and J lost 4; bases outside the gene matches: 5. Germline V lookup: CDR1 SEHNR, CDR2 FQNEAQ (reference sequence). There are 15 residues in the CDR3. For the CDR3, the DNA is TGTGCCAGCAGCCGGGGACAGGGGAGAGGAAACACCATATATTTT. Translation gives CASSRGQGRGNTIYF.

V gene TRBV11-3 combines with J gene TRBJ2-1, with D tentatively TRBD2 (5 bases). Germline V lookup: CDR1 SGHNT, CDR2 YENEEA. The CDR3 is 13 amino acids. V was cut by 3 bases and J by 5 bases, with 8 bases left in between. The CDR3 DNA reads as TGTGCCAGCAGCTTTACTAGAGACAATGAGCAGTTCTTC. Encoded protein: CASSFTRDNEQFF. Full variable domain (missing parts from reference TRBV11-3 and TRBJ2-1): EAGVVQSPRYKIIEKKQPVAFWCNPISGHNTLYWYLQNLGQGPELLIRYENEEAVDDSQLPKDRFSAERLKGVDSTLKIQPAELGDSAVYLCASSFTRDNEQFFGPGTRLTVL.

The chain is built from TRBV6-6 and TRBJ2-7; 8 bases align to TRBD2. Germline V lookup: CDR1 MNHNY, CDR2 SVGAGI (reference sequence). Trimming cost V 6 bases and J 2 bases; bases outside gene matches: 9. The CDR3 runs to 15 residues. In DNA form, the CDR3 reads TGTGCCAGCAGCCCGTCCGGGGGGGGACCCTACGAGCAGTACGTC. Its protein product is CASSPSGGGPYEQYV.

V gene TRBV7-9 combines with J gene TRBJ1-3; TRBD1 matches at 10 bases. The germline CDR1 and CDR2 sequences are SEHNR and FQNEAQ (reference sequence). Trimming took 4 bases from V and 5 from J; bases not matched to a gene: 14. The CDR3 contains 18 residues. CDR3 residues: CASSSLTGDRGYRNTIYF. CDR3 DNA sequence: TGTGCCAGCAGCTCCCTGACCGGGGACAGGGGATATAGAAACACCATATATTTT.

The V and J genes are TRBV29-1 and TRBJ2-1; the D gene is possibly TRBD2 (6 bases). Germline lookup yields CDR1 SQVTM and CDR2 ANQGSEA. The CDR3 is 14 amino acids. V shed 3 bases and J shed 4 bases, with 13 bases lying between them. The CDR3 DNA reads as TGCAGCGTTGACGGCGGGGCGTCGTACAATGAGCAGTTCTTC. Protein: CSVDGGASYNEQFF.

This clone came up a few times. The rearrangement joins TRBV18 to TRBJ1-1; 7 nucleotides agree with TRBD1. Germline values: CDR1 KGHSH, CDR2 LQKENI. Losses at the gene ends were 3 bases for V and 0 bases for J; bases not matched to a gene: 4. The CDR3 totals 15 residues. This CDR3 is CASSPLDRMNTEAFF. The DNA of the CDR3 is TGTGCCAGCTCACCGCTGGACAGGATGAACACTGAAGCTTTCTTT.